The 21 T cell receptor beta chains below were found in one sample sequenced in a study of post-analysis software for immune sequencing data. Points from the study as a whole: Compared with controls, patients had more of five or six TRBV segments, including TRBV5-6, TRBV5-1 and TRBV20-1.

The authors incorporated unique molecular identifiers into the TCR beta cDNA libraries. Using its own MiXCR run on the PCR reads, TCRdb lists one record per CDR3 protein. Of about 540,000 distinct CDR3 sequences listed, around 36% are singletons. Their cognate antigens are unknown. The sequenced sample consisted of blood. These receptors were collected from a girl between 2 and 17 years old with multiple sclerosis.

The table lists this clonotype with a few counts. The CDR3 sequence is CASRRGTDTEAFF. Here the CDR3 DNA reads TGTGCCAGCAGACGAGGAACGGACACTGAAGCTTTCTTT. The rearrangement links TRBV6-5 to TRBJ1-1, with no clear D. Germline V gene data show CDR1 as MNHEY and CDR2 as SVGAGI. Trimming left V 6 bases short and J 3 bases short, with 11 bases between. There are 13 residues in the CDR3.

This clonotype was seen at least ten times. CDR3 DNA sequence: TGCAGCGTTGAGTATGGCAGCGACATTCAGTACTTC. Translation gives CSVEYGSDIQYF. The chain links TRBV29-1 to TRBJ2-4; D call uncertain. CDR1 is SQVTM, CDR2 ANQGSEA, per germline. Trimming removed 3 bases from V and 8 bases from J, with 11 bases in between. The CDR3 covers 12 residues.

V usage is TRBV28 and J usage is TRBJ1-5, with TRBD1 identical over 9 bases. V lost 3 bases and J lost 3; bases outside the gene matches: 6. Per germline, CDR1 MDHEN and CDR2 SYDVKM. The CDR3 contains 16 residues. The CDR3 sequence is CASSFGTGRFNQPQHF. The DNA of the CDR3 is TGTGCCAGCAGTTTTGGGACAGGGCGATTCAATCAGCCCCAGCATTTT.

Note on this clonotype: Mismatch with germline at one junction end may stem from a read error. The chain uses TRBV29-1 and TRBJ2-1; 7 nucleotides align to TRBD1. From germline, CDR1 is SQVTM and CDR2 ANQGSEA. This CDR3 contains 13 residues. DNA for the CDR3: TGCAGCGAGGGGGACAGTACTTACAGTGAGCAGTTCTTC. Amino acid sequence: CSEGDSTYSEQFF.

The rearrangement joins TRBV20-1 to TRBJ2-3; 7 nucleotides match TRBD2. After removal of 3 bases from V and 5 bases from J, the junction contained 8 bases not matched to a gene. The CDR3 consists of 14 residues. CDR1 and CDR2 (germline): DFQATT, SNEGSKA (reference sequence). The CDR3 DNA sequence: TGCAGTGCTAGCCCCCGACTAGCCCTAGATACGCAGTATTTT. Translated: CSASPRLALDTQYF.

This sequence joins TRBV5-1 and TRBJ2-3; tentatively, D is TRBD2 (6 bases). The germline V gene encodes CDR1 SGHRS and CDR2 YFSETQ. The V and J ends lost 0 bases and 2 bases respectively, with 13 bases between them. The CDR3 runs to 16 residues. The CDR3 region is CASSLVPGELTDTQYF. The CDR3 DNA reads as TGCGCCAGCAGCTTGGTTCCGGGGGAGCTCACAGATACGCAGTATTTT.

The CDR3: CASSPDVDRVEKLFF. Written as DNA, the CDR3 is TGTGCCAGCAGCCCCGATGTGGACAGGGTCGAAAAACTGTTTTTT. This chain connects TRBV5-5 to TRBJ1-4; the match to TRBD1 covers 8 bases. Looked up from germline, CDR1 is SGHKS and CDR2 is YYEKEE (reference sequence). The CDR3 has 15 amino acids. With V trimmed by 4 bases and J by 8 bases, 10 bases remained unmatched.

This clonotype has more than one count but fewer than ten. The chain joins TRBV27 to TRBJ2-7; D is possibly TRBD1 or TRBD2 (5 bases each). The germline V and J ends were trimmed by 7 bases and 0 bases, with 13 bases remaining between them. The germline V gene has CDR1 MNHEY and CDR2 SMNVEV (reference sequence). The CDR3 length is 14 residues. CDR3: CASTTGASSYEQYF. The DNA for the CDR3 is TGTGCCAGCACCACCGGGGCAAGCTCCTACGAGCAGTACTTC.

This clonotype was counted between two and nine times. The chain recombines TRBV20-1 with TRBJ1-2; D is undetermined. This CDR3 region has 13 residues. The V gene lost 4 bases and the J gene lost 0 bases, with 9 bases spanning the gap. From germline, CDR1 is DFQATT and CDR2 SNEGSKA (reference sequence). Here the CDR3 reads CSANRGTNYGYTF. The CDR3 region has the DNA TGCAGTGCTAATCGGGGAACTAACTATGGCTACACCTTC.

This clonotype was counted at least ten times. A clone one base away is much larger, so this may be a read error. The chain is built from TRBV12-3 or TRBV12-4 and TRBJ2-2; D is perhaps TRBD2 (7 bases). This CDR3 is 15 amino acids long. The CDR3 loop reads CASSFYRGGPGERFF. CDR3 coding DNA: TGTGCCAGCAGTTTTTATAGGGGGGGACCCGGGGAGCGGTTTTTT.

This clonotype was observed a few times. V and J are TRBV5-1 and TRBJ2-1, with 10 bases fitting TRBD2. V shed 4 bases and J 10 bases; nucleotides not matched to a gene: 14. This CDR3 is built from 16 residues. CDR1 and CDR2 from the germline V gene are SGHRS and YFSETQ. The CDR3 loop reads CASSPISGGAMGEQFF. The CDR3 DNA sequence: TGCGCCAGCAGCCCTATCAGCGGGGGGGCCATGGGAGAGCAGTTCTTC.

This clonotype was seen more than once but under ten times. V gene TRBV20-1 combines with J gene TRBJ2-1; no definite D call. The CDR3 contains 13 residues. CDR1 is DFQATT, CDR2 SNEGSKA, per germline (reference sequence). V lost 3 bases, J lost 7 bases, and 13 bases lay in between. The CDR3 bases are TGCAGTGCTAGTAGGACGCAAATTAATGAGCAGTTCTTC. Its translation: CSASRTQINEQFF.

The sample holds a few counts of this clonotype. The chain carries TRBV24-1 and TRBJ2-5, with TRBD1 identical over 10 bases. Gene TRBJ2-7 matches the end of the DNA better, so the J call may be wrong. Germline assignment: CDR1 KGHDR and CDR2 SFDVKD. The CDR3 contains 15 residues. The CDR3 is CATSAPGQGTYEQYF. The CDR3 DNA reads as TGTGCCACCAGTGCCCCGGGACAGGGGACCTACGAGCAGTACTTC.

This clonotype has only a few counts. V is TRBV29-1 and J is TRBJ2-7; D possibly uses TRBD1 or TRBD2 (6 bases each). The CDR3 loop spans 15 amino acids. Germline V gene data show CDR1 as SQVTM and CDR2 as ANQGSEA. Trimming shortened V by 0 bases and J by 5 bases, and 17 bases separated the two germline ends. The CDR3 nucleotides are TGCAGCGTTGAAGATCTACGGGGGCGAGGCGACGAGCAGTACTTC. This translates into CSVEDLRGRGDEQYF.

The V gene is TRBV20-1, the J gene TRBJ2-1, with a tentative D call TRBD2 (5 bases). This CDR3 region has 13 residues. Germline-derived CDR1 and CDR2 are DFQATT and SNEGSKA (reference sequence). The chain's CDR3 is CSLTRTGYNEQFF. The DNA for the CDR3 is TGCAGCCTCACAAGAACGGGGTACAATGAGCAGTTCTTC.

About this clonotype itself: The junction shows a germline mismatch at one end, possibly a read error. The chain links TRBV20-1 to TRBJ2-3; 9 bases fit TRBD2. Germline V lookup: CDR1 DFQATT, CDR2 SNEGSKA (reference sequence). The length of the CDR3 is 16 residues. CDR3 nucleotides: TGCAGTGGGGGCGGTGAGAGCGGGGGGAGCACAGATACACAGTATTTT. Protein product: CSGGGESGGSTDTQYF.

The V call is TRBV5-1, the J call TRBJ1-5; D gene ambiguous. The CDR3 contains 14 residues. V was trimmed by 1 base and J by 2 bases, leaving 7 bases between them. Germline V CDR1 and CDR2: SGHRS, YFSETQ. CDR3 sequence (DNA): TGCGCCAGCAGCTTGTTACCTGGCAATCAGCCCCAGCATTTT. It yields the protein CASSLLPGNQPQHF.

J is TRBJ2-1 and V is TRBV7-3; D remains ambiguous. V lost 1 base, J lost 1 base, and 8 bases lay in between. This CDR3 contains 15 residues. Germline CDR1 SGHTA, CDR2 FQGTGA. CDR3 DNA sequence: TGTGCCAGCAGCTTAATGGAAATTTCCTACAATGAGCAGTTCTTC. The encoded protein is CASSLMEISYNEQFF.

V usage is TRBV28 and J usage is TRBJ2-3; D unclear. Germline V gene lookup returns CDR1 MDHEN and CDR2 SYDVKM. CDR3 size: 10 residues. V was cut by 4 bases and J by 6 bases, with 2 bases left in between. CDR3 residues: CASSWDTQYF. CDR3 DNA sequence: TGTGCCAGCAGTTGGGATACGCAGTATTTT.

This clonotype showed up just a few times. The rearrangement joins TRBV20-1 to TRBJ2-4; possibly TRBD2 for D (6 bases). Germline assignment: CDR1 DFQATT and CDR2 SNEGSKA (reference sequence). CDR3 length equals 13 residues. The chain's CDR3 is CSPGGLAKNIQYF. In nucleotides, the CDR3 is TGCAGCCCTGGGGGACTAGCCAAAAACATTCAGTACTTC.

CDR3 region: CAISGGGYTEAFF. CDR3 nucleotides: TGTGCCATCAGTGGGGGAGGGTACACTGAAGCTTTCTTT. The chain uses TRBV10-3 and TRBJ1-1; D gene unclear. The V end was cut by 4 bases, the J end by 3 bases, with 9 bases between. CDR1 is ENHRY and CDR2 is SYGVKD in the germline V gene. The CDR3 spans 13 residues.